A single sample gave rise to the 30 T cell receptor beta chains below, sequenced in a study of T-cell reconstitution after alpha-beta-depleted transplantation in children. It was with unique molecular identifiers that the TCRbeta library was prepared. A single record per CDR3 protein comes from TCRdb applying MiXCR to the PCR reads. The table records about 540,000 distinct CDR3 sequences, around 27% of them present only once. The material was PBMCs, obtained before TCRalphabeta/CD19-depleted stem cell transplant. These receptors all stem from a boy younger than two with Wiskott-Aldrich syndrome, due to receive a stem cell transplant.

This clonotype was detected a few times. V and J are TRBV30 and TRBJ1-3, with 7 bases matching TRBD1. The length of the CDR3 is 14 residues. V was clipped by 8 bases and J by 0 bases; unmatched bases: 7. CDR1 and CDR2 from the germline V gene are GTSNPN and SVGIG (reference sequence). CDR3 nucleotide sequence: TGTGCCGGGAAGACAGGGATCTCTGGAAACACCATATATTTT. This translates into CAGKTGISGNTIYF.

The table lists this clonotype with a few counts. The rearrangement links TRBV6-5 to TRBJ2-2; D is undetermined. Per germline, CDR1 MNHEY and CDR2 SVGAGI. This CDR3 has 11 residues. Trimming took 7 bases from V and 6 from J, leaving 6 bases between them. The CDR3 DNA sequence: TGTGCCAGCAAAAAAGCCGGGGAGCTGTTTTTT. This gives the protein CASKKAGELFF.

This clonotype was picked up a small number of times. J is TRBJ2-3 and V is TRBV2; D possibly corresponds to TRBD2 (5 bases). The CDR3 is 14 residues long. Trimming took off 5 bases at V and 0 bases at J, with 9 bases between the two ends. In germline, CDR1 is SNHLY, CDR2 FYNNEI. In nucleotides, the CDR3 is TGTGCCAGCAGTCGGGAACCCAGCACAGATACGCAGTATTTT. This codes for CASSREPSTDTQYF.

This clonotype showed up many times. The junction departs from germline at one end; a sequencing error may be responsible. The chain employs TRBV5-1 and TRBJ1-5; TRBD1 agrees at 8 bases. CDR3 size: 14 residues. Germline values: CDR1 SGHRS, CDR2 YFSETQ. The CDR3 is CASSLAGGGQPQHF. The CDR3 coding sequence is TGTGCCAGCAGTTTAGCAGGGGGCGGCCAGCCCCAGCATTTT. Combining the CDR3 with reference TRBV5-1 and TRBJ1-5 gives the whole variable domain KAGVTQTPRYLIKTRGQQVTLSCSPISGHRSVSWYQQTPGQGLQFLFEYFSETQRNKGNFPGRFSGRQFSNSRSEMNVSTLELGDSALYLCASSLAGGGQPQHFGDGTRLSIL.

This clonotype turned up a few times. V and J are TRBV5-1 and TRBJ2-5, with D perhaps TRBD2 (6 bases). The CDR3 runs to 14 residues. V lost 1 base and J lost 2, with 9 bases in between. The germline gives CDR1 SGHRS, CDR2 YFSETQ. The CDR3 nucleotides are TGCGCCAGCAGCTTGCGTAGCGGACAAGAGACCCAGTACTTC. Protein sequence: CASSLRSGQETQYF. Complete variable domain (other parts from reference TRBV5-1 and TRBJ2-5): KAGVTQTPRYLIKTRGQQVTLSCSPISGHRSVSWYQQTPGQGLQFLFEYFSETQRNKGNFPGRFSGRQFSNSRSEMNVSTLELGDSALYLCASSLRSGQETQYFGPGTRLLVL.

V is TRBV5-1 and J is TRBJ2-1, with a possible D match to TRBD2 (6 bases). Germline V gene sequence: CDR1 SGHRS, CDR2 YFSETQ. There are 14 residues in the CDR3. V lost 7 bases and J 4 bases, leaving 15 bases between the germline ends. For the CDR3, the DNA is TGCGCCAGCGTCCAGGGAGGTGGGTACAATGAGCAGTTCTTC. It yields the protein CASVQGGGYNEQFF.

This clonotype turned up a few times. An end of the junction does not agree with germline; a read error may underlie this. The CDR3 reads CASTEGQQESQYF. The CDR3, as DNA: TGTGCCAGCACGGAGGGACAGCAAGAGTCCCAGTACTTC. The chain combines TRBV28 with TRBJ2-5, with D perhaps matching TRBD1 (7 bases). Germline lookup yields CDR1 MDHEN and CDR2 SYDVKM. There are 13 residues in the CDR3.

The chain combines TRBV13 with TRBJ2-3; tentative D call: TRBD2 (6 bases). The CDR3 consists of 16 residues. V lost 1 base and J 6 bases, leaving 17 bases between the germline ends. The germline gives CDR1 PRHDT, CDR2 FYEKMQ (reference sequence). In DNA, the CDR3 is TGTGCCAGCAGCTTAGTGGAGGGAGAGGGCGCGGATACGCAGTATTTT. Translating gives CASSLVEGEGADTQYF.

The chain uses TRBV3-1 and TRBJ2-5; D perhaps matches TRBD2 (6 bases). Germline loops: CDR1 LGHDT, CDR2 YNNKEL (reference sequence). V shed 3 bases and J shed 2 bases, with 16 bases lying between them. The CDR3 runs 16 residues. The CDR3 DNA reads as TGTGCCAGCAGCCATCTTTTAGCGGACAAGCAAGAGACCCAGTACTTC. Translated: CASSHLLADKQETQYF.

This clonotype was detected a few times. This sequence joins TRBV20-1 and TRBJ2-3, with D possibly being TRBD2 (6 bases). V was clipped by 1 base and J by 7 bases, with 9 bases between them. Germline values: CDR1 DFQATT, CDR2 SNEGSKA (reference sequence). This CDR3 has 12 residues. The CDR3 sequence is CSARARDYTQYF. The CDR3 coding sequence is TGCAGTGCTAGAGCCCGGGACTATACGCAGTATTTT.

The V gene is TRBV28, the J gene TRBJ1-6, with TRBD1 as a possible D gene (6 bases). The germline gives CDR1 MDHEN, CDR2 SYDVKM. The CDR3 is made up of 15 amino acids. Trimming shortened V by 7 bases and J by 3 bases, and 13 bases separated the two germline ends. CDR3 sequence: CASTSWDNYNSPLHF. DNA of the CDR3: TGTGCCAGCACCTCATGGGACAACTATAATTCACCCCTCCACTTT.

As concerns this clonotype: At one end the junction does not follow the germline gene, possibly because of a read error. The rearrangement joins TRBV5-1 to TRBJ2-7; D possibly corresponds to TRBD2 (7 bases). The CDR3 totals 14 residues. CDR1 is SGHRS, CDR2 YFSETQ, per germline. CDR3 in DNA: TGCGCCAGCATCTTGGGGGGGCGCCTCGACGAGCAGTACTTC. Translation gives CASILGGRLDEQYF.

This clonotype has only a few counts. This rearrangement joins TRBV20-1 to TRBJ2-4; maybe TRBD1 (6 bases). Trimming left V 5 bases short and J 4 bases short, with 12 bases between. Germline values: CDR1 DFQATT, CDR2 SNEGSKA (reference sequence). This CDR3 spans 13 amino acids. CDR3 bases: TGCAGTGCTTATCGACAGGAAAAAAACATTCAGTACTTC. Translating it yields CSAYRQEKNIQYF.

The CDR3 sequence is CASSLLGLAEATDTQYF. The CDR3 nucleotides read TGTGCCAGCAGTTTATTGGGACTAGCGGAGGCCACAGATACGCAGTATTTT. The genes are TRBV28 and TRBJ2-3, with 11 bases aligning to TRBD2. With 1 base clipped from V and 2 bases from J, the junction kept 5 bases outside the gene matches. This CDR3 contains 17 residues. CDR1 and CDR2 (germline): MDHEN, SYDVKM.

The chain is built from TRBV10-3 and TRBJ2-5; 9 bases align to TRBD2. The trim removed 4 bases at V and 2 bases at J, leaving 2 bases unmatched. Germline V lookup: CDR1 ENHRY, CDR2 SYGVKD. The CDR3 extends over 14 amino acids. The CDR3 bases are TGTGCCATCAGTGTAACTAGCGGGCAAGAGACCCAGTACTTC. It codes for CAISVTSGQETQYF.

This clonotype was seen a few times. This sequence joins TRBV27 and TRBJ2-7; 7 bases align to TRBD1. V shed 1 base, J shed 3 bases, and the junction held 6 bases outside the gene matches. This CDR3 has 15 amino acids. CDR1 is MNHEY, CDR2 SMNVEV, per germline (reference sequence). CDR3 amino acids: CASSLYRGHGYEQYF. The CDR3, as DNA: TGTGCCAGCAGTTTATATAGGGGGCACGGCTACGAGCAGTACTTC.

The J gene is TRBJ2-1, the V gene TRBV24-1, with 9 bases fitting TRBD2. Germline-derived CDR1 and CDR2 are KGHDR and SFDVKD. The CDR3 covers 17 residues. The J segment lost 5 bases and the V segment lost 5 bases, leaving 12 bases of the junction unmatched. The CDR3 loop is CATSAILTSGHDNEQFF. The CDR3 bases are TGTGCCACCAGTGCTATCCTGACTAGCGGTCACGACAATGAGCAGTTCTTC.

V and J are TRBV5-1 and TRBJ2-1; the D gene is possibly TRBD1 (6 bases). Germline loops: CDR1 SGHRS, CDR2 YFSETQ. The CDR3 is 22 residues long. V was clipped by 2 bases and J by 3 bases, with 33 bases between them. The CDR3 sequence is CASSLEDRMTNIRRRYYNEQFF. The CDR3 bases are TGCGCCAGCAGCTTAGAGGACAGAATGACTAACATTAGGCGCAGATACTACAATGAGCAGTTCTTC.

This chain joins TRBV29-1 and TRBJ2-1; 10 nucleotides line up with TRBD1. The CDR3 sequence is 14 residues long. After removal of 5 bases from V and 8 bases from J, the junction contained 9 bases not matched to a gene. Germline CDR1 SQVTM, CDR2 ANQGSEA. The CDR3: CSVLSGTGVYEQFF. In nucleotides, the CDR3 is TGCAGCGTTCTATCCGGGACAGGGGTCTATGAGCAGTTCTTC.

This clonotype came up once. This chain joins TRBV6-1 and TRBJ1-6; TRBD1 aligns across 8 bases. V lost 6 bases and J lost 10; bases outside the gene matches: 8. This CDR3 comprises 14 residues. The germline gives CDR1 MNHNS, CDR2 SASEGT. The CDR3 DNA reads as TGTGCCAGCAGGGAGACAGGGGCAGGCTCACCCCTCCACTTT. Residues: CASRETGAGSPLHF.

V and J are TRBV7-2 and TRBJ1-1, with D unclear. The CDR3 contains 15 residues. V dropped 2 bases and J dropped 1 base, with 11 bases sitting between them. The V gene's germline CDR1 is SGHTA and CDR2 FQGNSA. The CDR3 coding sequence is TGTGCCAGCAGCTTAATCTTCAGCTGGAACACTGAAGCTTTCTTT. Its translation: CASSLIFSWNTEAFF.

This clonotype has a handful of counts. The chain is built from TRBV20-1 and TRBJ2-1; D may be TRBD1 or TRBD2 (6 bases each). The CDR3 is 14 residues long. Germline-derived CDR1 and CDR2 are DFQATT and SNEGSKA (reference sequence). Trimming removed 5 bases at V and 6 bases at J, with 17 bases between. CDR3 amino acids: CSAPDSEGGNEQFF. In DNA, the CDR3 is TGCAGTGCTCCCGACAGCGAGGGGGGCAATGAGCAGTTCTTC.

The chain employs TRBV20-1 and TRBJ2-3; 8 bases agree with TRBD2. J lost 4 bases, V lost 6 bases, and 12 bases had no gene match. This CDR3 has 15 amino acids. Per the germline V gene, CDR1 is DFQATT and CDR2 is SNEGSKA (reference sequence). The CDR3 nucleotides read TGCAGTGCCCCAAGAGGAGCGGGAGAAGCAGATACGCAGTATTTT. Encoded protein: CSAPRGAGEADTQYF.

This clonotype has more than one count but fewer than ten. V usage is TRBV5-1 and J usage is TRBJ2-1; no clear D gene. Trimming pared 0 bases from V and 0 bases from J, leaving 13 bases between. There are 17 residues in the CDR3. Looked up from germline, CDR1 is SGHRS and CDR2 is YFSETQ. In DNA, the CDR3 is TGCGCCAGCAGCTTGGCCCCCGGCAGTAGCTCCTACAATGAGCAGTTCTTC. Its translation is CASSLAPGSSSYNEQFF.

This clonotype was counted many times. V and J are TRBV28 and TRBJ1-3, with D hard to call. The CDR3 is made up of 13 amino acids. Trimming removed 6 bases at V and 1 base at J, with 7 bases between. CDR1 is MDHEN and CDR2 is SYDVKM in the germline V gene. In nucleotides, the CDR3 is TGTGCCAGCAGCTACCTATCTGGAAACACCATATATTTT. Amino acids: CASSYLSGNTIYF.

This clonotype was seen only a few times. The CDR3 spells CASSLLPGRTVNSPLHF. As DNA, the CDR3 is TGTGCCAGCAGTTTGCTACCCGGGAGGACAGTTAATTCACCCCTCCACTTT. The chain joins TRBV6-2 or TRBV6-3 to TRBJ1-6, with a tentative D call TRBD1 (6 bases). CDR1 and CDR2 from the germline V gene are MNHEY and SVGEGT. This CDR3 is built from 17 residues. Deletions cut 4 bases from V and 6 bases from J, with 19 bases between.

This clonotype was counted a few times. This rearrangement joins TRBV20-1 to TRBJ2-3; 11 bases are shared with TRBD2. This CDR3 has 14 amino acids. Losses at the gene ends were 6 bases for V and 1 base for J; bases not matched to a gene: 3. Germline V gene data show CDR1 as DFQATT and CDR2 as SNEGSKA (reference sequence). The CDR3 DNA follows: TGCAGTGCGAGACTAGCGGGGCGCACAGATACGCAGTATTTT. Protein: CSARLAGRTDTQYF.

The chain combines TRBV6-2 or TRBV6-3 with TRBJ2-1, with D possibly being TRBD1 or TRBD2 (5 bases each). CDR3 length: 14 amino acids. Trimming took 6 bases from V and 3 from J, leaving 12 bases between them. Germline CDR1 and CDR2: MNHEY and SVGEGT. The CDR3 loop is CASRRDGLYNEQFF. CDR3 bases: TGTGCCAGCAGACGGGACGGCCTCTACAATGAGCAGTTCTTC.

V usage is TRBV20-1 and J usage is TRBJ2-7, with 7 nucleotides matching TRBD2. This CDR3 has 15 amino acids. After removal of 0 bases from V and 2 bases from J, the junction contained 7 bases not matched to a gene. The germline gives CDR1 DFQATT, CDR2 SNEGSKA (reference sequence). For the CDR3, the DNA is TGCAGTGCTAGAGATGCCCTAGCGGCTACCTACGAGCAGTACTTC. It is translated as CSARDALAATYEQYF.

Details on this clonotype: One junction end does not reproduce the germline sequence, and a read error may be involved. The chain carries TRBV20-1 and TRBJ2-1; D tentatively reads TRBD1 or TRBD2 (6 bases each). Germline V gene lookup returns CDR1 DFQATT and CDR2 SNEGSKA (reference sequence). CDR3 length equals 15 residues. CDR3 amino acids: CSAGLRQASYNEHFF. The CDR3, as DNA: TGCAGTGCTGGACTAAGACAGGCATCCTACAATGAGCATTTCTTC.